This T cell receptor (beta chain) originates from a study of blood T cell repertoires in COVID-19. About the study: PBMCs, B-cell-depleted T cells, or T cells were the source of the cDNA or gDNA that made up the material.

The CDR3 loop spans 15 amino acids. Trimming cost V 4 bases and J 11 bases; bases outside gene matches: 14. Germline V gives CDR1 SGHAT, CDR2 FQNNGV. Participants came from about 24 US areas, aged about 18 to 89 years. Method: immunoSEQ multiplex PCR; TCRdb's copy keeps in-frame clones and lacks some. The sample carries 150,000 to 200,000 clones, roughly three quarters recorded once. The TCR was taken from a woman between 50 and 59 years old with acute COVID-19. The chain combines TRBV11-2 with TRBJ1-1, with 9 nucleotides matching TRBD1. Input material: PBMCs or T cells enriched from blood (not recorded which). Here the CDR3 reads CASSSPFRQGGSAFF. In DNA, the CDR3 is TGTGCCAGCAGCTCCCCCTTCCGACAGGGGGGAAGCGCTTTCTTT.